This T cell receptor (beta chain) was sequenced during a study of blood T cell repertoires in COVID-19. For the study at large: Sample material is recorded as cDNA or gDNA derived from T cells, B-cell-depleted T cells, or PBMCs.

This clone was counted ten times or more. In the study's own analysis: Nucleated cell counts were estimated from reference gene primer amplification. Assay: immunoSEQ multiplex PCR; the TCRdb copy retains only in-frame clones and omits some. The V and J calls and clone size are taken from that table; D and trimming were inferred from the DNA. The sample has 200,000 to 250,000 clones; about 79% are singletons. Living in roughly 23 US areas, the participants were between roughly 18 and 89 years of age. Among Cohort 3 donors, those recovered had two negative PCRs, clearance, or symptom resolution. The J segment lost 8 bases and the V segment lost 2 bases, leaving 11 bases of the junction unmatched. Germline CDR1 LGHNA, CDR2 YSLEER. The CDR3 sequence is 16 residues long.

The chain employs TRBV4-3 and TRBJ2-7; 11 bases match TRBD1. The specimen was PBMCs or T cells enriched from blood (not recorded which). The TCR sequence derives from a woman aged 60 to 75 who had recovered from COVID-19. CDR3 sequence (DNA): TGCGCCAGCAGCCAATCCCGGGACAGGGGGATTTGGCAGCAGTACTTC. Amino acid sequence: CASSQSRDRGIWQQYF.